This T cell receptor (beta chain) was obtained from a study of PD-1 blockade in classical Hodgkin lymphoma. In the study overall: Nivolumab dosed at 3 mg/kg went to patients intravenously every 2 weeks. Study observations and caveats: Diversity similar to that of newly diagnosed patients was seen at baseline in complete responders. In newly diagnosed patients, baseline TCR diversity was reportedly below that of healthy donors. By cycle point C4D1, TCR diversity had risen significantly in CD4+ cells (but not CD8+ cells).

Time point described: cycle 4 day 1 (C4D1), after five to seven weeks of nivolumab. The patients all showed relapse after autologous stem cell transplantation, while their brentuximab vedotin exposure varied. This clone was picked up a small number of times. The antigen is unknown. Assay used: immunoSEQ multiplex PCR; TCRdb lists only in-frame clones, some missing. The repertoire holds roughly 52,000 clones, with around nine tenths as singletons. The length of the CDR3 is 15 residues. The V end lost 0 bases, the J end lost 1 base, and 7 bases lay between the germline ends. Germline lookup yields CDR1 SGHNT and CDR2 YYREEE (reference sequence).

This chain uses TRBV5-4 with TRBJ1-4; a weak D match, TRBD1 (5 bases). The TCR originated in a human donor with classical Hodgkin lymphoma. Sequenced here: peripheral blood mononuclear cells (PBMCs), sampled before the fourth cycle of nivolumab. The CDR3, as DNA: TGTGCCAGCAGCTTGGCGGGGGGAACTAATGAAAAACTGTTTTTT. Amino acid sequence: CASSLAGGTNEKLFF.